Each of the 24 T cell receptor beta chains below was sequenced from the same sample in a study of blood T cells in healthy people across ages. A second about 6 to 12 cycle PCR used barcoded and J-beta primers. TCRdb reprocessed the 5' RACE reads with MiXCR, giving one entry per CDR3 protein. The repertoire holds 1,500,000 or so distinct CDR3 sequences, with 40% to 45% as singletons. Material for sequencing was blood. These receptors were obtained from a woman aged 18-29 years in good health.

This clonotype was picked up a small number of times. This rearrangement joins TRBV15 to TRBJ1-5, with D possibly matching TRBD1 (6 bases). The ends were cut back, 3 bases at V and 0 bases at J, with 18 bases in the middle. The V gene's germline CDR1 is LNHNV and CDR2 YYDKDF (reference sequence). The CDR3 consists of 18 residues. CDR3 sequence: CATSSTGLRRYSNQPQHF. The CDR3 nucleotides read TGTGCCACCAGCAGTACAGGGTTGAGGAGGTATAGCAATCAGCCCCAGCATTTT.

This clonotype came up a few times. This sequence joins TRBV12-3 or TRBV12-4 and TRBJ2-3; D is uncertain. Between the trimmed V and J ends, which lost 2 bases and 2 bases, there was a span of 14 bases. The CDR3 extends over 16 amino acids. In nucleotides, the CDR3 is TGTGCCAGCAGTTTACTGCCTAGGCTTGACACAGATACGCAGTATTTT. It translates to CASSLLPRLDTDTQYF.

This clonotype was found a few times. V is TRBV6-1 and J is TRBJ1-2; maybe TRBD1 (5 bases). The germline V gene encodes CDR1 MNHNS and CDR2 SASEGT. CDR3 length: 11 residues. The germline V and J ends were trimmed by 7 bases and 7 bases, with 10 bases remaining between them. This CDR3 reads CASTGTLGYTF. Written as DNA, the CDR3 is TGTGCCAGCACCGGGACTCTTGGCTACACCTTC.

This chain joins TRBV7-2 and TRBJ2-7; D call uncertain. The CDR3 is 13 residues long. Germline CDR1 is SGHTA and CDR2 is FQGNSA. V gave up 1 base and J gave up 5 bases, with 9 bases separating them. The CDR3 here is CASSLEFWHEQYF. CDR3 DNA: TGTGCCAGCAGCTTAGAATTTTGGCACGAGCAGTACTTC.

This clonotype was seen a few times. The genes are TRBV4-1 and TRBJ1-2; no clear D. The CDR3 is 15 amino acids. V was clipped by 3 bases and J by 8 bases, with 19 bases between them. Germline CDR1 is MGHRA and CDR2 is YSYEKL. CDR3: CASSHPLRREYGYTF. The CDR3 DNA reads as TGCGCCAGCAGCCACCCTTTGCGGAGGGAATACGGCTACACCTTC.

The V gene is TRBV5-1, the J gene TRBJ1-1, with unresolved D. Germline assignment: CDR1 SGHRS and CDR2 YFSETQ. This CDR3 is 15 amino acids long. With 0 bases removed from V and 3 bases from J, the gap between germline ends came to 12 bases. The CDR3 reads CASSLAGISYTEAFF. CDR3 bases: TGCGCCAGCAGCTTGGCCGGGATCTCGTACACTGAAGCTTTCTTT.

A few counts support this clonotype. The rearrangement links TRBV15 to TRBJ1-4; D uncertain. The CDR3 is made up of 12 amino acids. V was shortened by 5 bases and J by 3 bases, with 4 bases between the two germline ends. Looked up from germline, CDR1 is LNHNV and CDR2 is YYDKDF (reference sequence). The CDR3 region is CATSLSNEKLFF. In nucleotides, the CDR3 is TGTGCCACCAGCCTGTCTAATGAAAAACTGTTTTTT.

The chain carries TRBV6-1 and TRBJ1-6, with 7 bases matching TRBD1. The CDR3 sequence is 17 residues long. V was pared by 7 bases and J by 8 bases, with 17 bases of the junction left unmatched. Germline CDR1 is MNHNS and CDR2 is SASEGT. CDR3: CASKGGVKGGLYSPLHF. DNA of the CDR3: TGTGCCAGCAAGGGAGGTGTAAAAGGGGGCTTGTATTCACCCCTCCACTTT.

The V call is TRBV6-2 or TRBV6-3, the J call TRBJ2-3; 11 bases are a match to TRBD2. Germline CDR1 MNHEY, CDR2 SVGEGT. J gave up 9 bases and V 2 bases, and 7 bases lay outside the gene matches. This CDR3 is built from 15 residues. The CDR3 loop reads CASSYSTSGSTTQYF. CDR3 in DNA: TGTGCCAGCAGTTACAGCACTAGCGGGAGTACAACGCAGTATTTT.

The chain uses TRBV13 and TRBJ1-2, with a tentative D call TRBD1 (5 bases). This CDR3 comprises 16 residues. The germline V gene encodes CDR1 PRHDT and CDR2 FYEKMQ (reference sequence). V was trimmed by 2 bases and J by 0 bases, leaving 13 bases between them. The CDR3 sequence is CASSLTPWDPNYGYTF. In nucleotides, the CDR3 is TGTGCCAGCAGCTTAACCCCGTGGGACCCTAACTATGGCTACACCTTC.

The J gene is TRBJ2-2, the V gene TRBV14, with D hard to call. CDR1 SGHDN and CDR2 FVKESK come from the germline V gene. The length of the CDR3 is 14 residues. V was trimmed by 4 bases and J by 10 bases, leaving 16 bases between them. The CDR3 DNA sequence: TGTGCCAGCAGCCCCACCGCCAGTTATGTGGAGCTGTTTTTT. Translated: CASSPTASYVELFF. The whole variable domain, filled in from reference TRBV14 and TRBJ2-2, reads EAGVTQFPSHSVIEKGQTVTLRCDPISGHDNLYWYRRVMGKEIKFLLHFVKESKQDESGMPNNRFLAERTGGTYSTLKVQPAELEDSGVYFCASSPTASYVELFFGEGSRLTVL.

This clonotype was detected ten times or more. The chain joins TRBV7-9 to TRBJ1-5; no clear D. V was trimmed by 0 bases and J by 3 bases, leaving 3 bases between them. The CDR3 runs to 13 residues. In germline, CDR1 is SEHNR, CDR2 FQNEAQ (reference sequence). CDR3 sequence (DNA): TGTGCCAGCAGCTTAGCAACCAATCAGCCCCAGCATTTT. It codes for CASSLATNQPQHF.

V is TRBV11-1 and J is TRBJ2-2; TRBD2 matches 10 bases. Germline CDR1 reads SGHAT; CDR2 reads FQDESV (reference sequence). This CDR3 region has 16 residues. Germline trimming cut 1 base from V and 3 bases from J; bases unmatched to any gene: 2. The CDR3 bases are TGTGCCAGCAGCTTAGGGACTAGCGGTTACACCGGGGAGCTGTTTTTT. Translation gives CASSLGTSGYTGELFF. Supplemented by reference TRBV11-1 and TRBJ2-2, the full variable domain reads EAEVAQSPRYKITEKSQAVAFWCDPISGHATLYWYRQILGQGPELLVQFQDESVVDDSQLPKDRFSAERLKGVDSTLKIQPAELGDSAMYLCASSLGTSGYTGELFFGEGSRLTVL.

The CDR3 DNA sequence: TGTGCCAGCAGCCAAGGGTTAACGATTGACTACGAGCAGTACTTC. Amino acid sequence: CASSQGLTIDYEQYF. V is TRBV7-9 and J is TRBJ2-7; D remains unclear. CDR1 and CDR2 from the germline V gene are SEHNR and FQNEAQ (reference sequence). Trimming stripped 5 bases from V and 3 bases from J, with 17 bases between. The CDR3 runs to 15 residues.

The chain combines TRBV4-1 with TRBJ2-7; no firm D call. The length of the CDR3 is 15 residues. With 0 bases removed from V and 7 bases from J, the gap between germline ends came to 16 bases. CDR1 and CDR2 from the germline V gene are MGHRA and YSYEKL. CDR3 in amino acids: CASSQEGRTTNEQYF. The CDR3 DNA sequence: TGCGCCAGCAGCCAAGAAGGTAGAACAACCAATGAGCAGTACTTC.

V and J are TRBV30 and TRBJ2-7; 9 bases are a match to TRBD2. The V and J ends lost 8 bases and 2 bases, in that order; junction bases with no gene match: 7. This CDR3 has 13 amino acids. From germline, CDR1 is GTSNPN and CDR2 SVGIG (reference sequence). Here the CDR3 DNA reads TGTGCCGGGAACCTAGCGGGGCCCTACGAGCAGTACTTC. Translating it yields CAGNLAGPYEQYF.

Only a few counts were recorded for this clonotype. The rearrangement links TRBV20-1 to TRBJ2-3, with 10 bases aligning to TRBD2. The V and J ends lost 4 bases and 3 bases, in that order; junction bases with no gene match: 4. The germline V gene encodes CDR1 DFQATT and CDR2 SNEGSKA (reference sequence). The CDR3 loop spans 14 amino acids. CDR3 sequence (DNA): TGCAGTGCTATCAGCGGGGGGGCTACAGATACGCAGTATTTT. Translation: CSAISGGATDTQYF.

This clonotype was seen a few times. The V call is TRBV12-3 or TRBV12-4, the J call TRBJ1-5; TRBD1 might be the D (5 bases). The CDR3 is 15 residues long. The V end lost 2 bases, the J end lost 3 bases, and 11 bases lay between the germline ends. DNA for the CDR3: TGTGCCAGCAGTTTAAGGCAGGGATTCAATCAGCCCCAGCATTTT. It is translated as CASSLRQGFNQPQHF.

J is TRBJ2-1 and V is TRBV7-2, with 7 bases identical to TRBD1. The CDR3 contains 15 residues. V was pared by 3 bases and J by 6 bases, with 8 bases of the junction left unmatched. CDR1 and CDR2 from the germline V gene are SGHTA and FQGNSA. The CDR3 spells CASSFSLAGGNEQFF. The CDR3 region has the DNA TGTGCCAGCAGCTTTAGTCTGGCAGGGGGCAATGAGCAGTTCTTC.

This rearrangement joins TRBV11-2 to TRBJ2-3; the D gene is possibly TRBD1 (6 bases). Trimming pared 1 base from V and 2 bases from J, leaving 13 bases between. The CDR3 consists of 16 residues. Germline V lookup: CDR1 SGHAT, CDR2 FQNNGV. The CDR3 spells CASSLGGQLHTDTQYF. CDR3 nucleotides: TGTGCCAGCAGCTTAGGGGGACAACTTCACACAGATACGCAGTATTTT.

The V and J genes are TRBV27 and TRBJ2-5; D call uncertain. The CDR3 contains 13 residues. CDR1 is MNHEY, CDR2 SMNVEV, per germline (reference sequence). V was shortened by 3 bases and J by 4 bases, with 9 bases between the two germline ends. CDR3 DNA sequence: TGTGCCAGCAGTTTGCAACCTACAGAGACCCAGTACTTC. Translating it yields CASSLQPTETQYF.

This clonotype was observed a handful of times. The CDR3 is CASRGTGPYEQYF. DNA of the CDR3: TGCGCCAGCCGCGGGACAGGGCCCTACGAGCAGTACTTC. The rearrangement joins TRBV5-1 to TRBJ2-7; 9 bases are shared with TRBD1. J lost 2 bases, V lost 7 bases, and 4 bases had no gene match. This CDR3 region has 13 residues. Looked up from germline, CDR1 is SGHRS and CDR2 is YFSETQ.

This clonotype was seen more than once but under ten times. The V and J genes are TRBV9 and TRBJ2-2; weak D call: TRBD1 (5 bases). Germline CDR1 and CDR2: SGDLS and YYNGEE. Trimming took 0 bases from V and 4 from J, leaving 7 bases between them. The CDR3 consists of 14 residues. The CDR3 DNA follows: TGTGCCAGCAGCGTAGCTAGGGGCACCGGGGAGCTGTTTTTT. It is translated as CASSVARGTGELFF.

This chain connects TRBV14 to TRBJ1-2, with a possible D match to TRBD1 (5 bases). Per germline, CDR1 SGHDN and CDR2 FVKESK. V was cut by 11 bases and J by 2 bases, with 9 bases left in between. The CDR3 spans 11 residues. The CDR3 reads CAGGGNYGYTF. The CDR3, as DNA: TGTGCCGGGGGGGGGAACTATGGCTACACCTTC.